Presented here are 20 T cell receptor beta chains from one specimen sequenced in a study of Graves' ophthalmopathy and Graves' hyperthyroidism. As the template, RNA transcripts were used to amplify TCR beta CDR3 regions. RT-PCR was first run with HTBI primers, then multiplex PCR in a second round. One entry per CDR3 protein, called by TCRdb with MiXCR from the multiplex PCR reads. The repertoire holds 650,000 to 900,000 distinct CDR3 sequences, with roughly two fifths as singletons. Sample: peripheral blood. The receptor set was obtained from an adult man with Graves' ophthalmopathy.

The CDR3 loop is CATSEAGSYNEQPQHF. CDR3 sequence (DNA): TGTGCCACCAGTGAAGCGGGGAGCTACAATGAGCAGCCCCAGCATTTT. The V call is TRBV24-1, the J call TRBJ1-5; D is uncertain. The CDR3 runs to 16 residues. CDR1 KGHDR and CDR2 SFDVKD come from the germline V gene. Trimming removed 4 bases at V and 7 bases at J, with 19 bases between.

The J gene is TRBJ2-6, the V gene TRBV2; D tentatively reads TRBD1 or TRBD2 (7 bases each). The V end was cut by 5 bases, the J end by 0 bases, with 20 bases between. The CDR3 covers 19 residues. Germline V gene sequence: CDR1 SNHLY, CDR2 FYNNEI. DNA of the CDR3: TGTGCCAGCAGTTTATCGGGGGAGGGGGCGACCTCTGGGGCCAACGTCCTGACTTTC. It is translated as CASSLSGEGATSGANVLTF.

The chain couples TRBV2 to TRBJ2-6, with 10 bases matching TRBD2. V trimming: 5 bases; J trimming: 0 bases; junction bases outside the gene matches: 7. Germline V gives CDR1 SNHLY, CDR2 FYNNEI. The CDR3 is made up of 18 amino acids. CDR3 coding DNA: TGTGCCAGCAGTCGAGAACTAGCGGGGTTCTCTGGGGCCAACGTCCTGACTTTC. Protein product: CASSRELAGFSGANVLTF.

The chain employs TRBV2 and TRBJ2-7; 7 bases fit TRBD2. The CDR3 loop spans 12 amino acids. V was pared by 8 bases and J by 7 bases, with 8 bases of the junction left unmatched. Germline assignment: CDR1 SNHLY and CDR2 FYNNEI. The CDR3 is CASQRGSGEQYF. The CDR3 DNA reads TGTGCCAGCCAGCGGGGCTCAGGAGAGCAGTACTTC.

This clonotype was seen a few times. The rearrangement joins TRBV11-2 to TRBJ2-7; 8 bases are a match to TRBD1. V was clipped by 5 bases and J by 1 base; unmatched bases: 7. The CDR3 is 15 residues long. Germline V gene lookup returns CDR1 SGHAT and CDR2 FQNNGV. This CDR3 reads CASSGRDRTSYEQYF. In nucleotides, the CDR3 is TGTGCCAGCAGCGGCCGGGACAGGACGTCCTACGAGCAGTACTTC.

The CDR3 loop is CASSLAVGRDSNTEAFF. Written as DNA, the CDR3 is TGTGCCAGCAGCTTAGCGGTTGGTAGGGACAGTAACACTGAAGCTTTCTTT. This sequence joins TRBV7-4 and TRBJ1-1; 7 bases are a match to TRBD1. Germline assignment: CDR1 SGHVT and CDR2 SQSDAQ. Unmatched junction bases numbered 9, after V lost 0 bases and J lost 2 bases. The length of the CDR3 is 17 residues.

The chain has TRBV20-1 and TRBJ2-1, with 8 positions matching TRBD2. This CDR3 spans 12 amino acids. Unmatched junction bases numbered 5, after V lost 5 bases and J lost 8 bases. Germline loops: CDR1 DFQATT, CDR2 SNEGSKA (reference sequence). The CDR3 reads CSAPAGGDEQFF. As DNA, the CDR3 is TGCAGTGCTCCGGCGGGGGGAGATGAGCAGTTCTTC.

The chain links TRBV6-6 to TRBJ2-7; 8 bases agree with TRBD1. The CDR3 is 14 amino acids. Per germline, CDR1 MNHNY and CDR2 SVGAGI (reference sequence). Trimming took 5 bases from V and 5 from J; bases not matched to a gene: 8. The CDR3 region has the DNA TGTGCCAGCAGTGATCGGACAGGGAGGCACGAGCAGTACTTC. Its protein product is CASSDRTGRHEQYF.

This clonotype was picked up one time. Being one base from a much bigger clone, this may be a read error. In DNA, the CDR3 is TGTGCCAGCAGCTTCCATAGGTCCGGGAACACTGAAGCTTTCTTT. Its translation is CASSFHRSGNTEAFF. The chain combines TRBV7-9 with TRBJ1-1; D gene uncertain. This CDR3 comprises 15 residues. Germline CDR1 SEHNR, CDR2 FQNEAQ (reference sequence). V was cut by 3 bases and J by 1 base, with 12 bases left in between. The full variable domain, rest sourced from reference TRBV7-9 and TRBJ1-1, is DTGVSQNPRHKITKRGQNVTFRCDPISEHNRLYWYRQTLGQGPEFLTYFQNEAQLEKSRLLSDRFSAERPKGSFSTLEIQRTEQGDSAMYLCASSFHRSGNTEAFFGQGTRLTVV.

V is TRBV7-9 and J is TRBJ2-2; D is ambiguous. Trimming removed 6 bases from V and 2 bases from J, with 22 bases in between. This CDR3 comprises 18 residues. Germline CDR1 and CDR2: SEHNR and FQNEAQ (reference sequence). This CDR3 reads CASSPTLRRAGNTGELFF. CDR3 sequence (DNA): TGTGCCAGCAGTCCGACCCTTCGAAGGGCAGGCAACACCGGGGAGCTGTTTTTT.

This clonotype was counted between two and nine times. This chain uses TRBV20-1 with TRBJ1-5; tentatively, D is TRBD1 (5 bases). Germline V CDR1 and CDR2: DFQATT, SNEGSKA (reference sequence). The CDR3 spans 18 residues. The CDR3, as DNA: TGCAGCGCGACACCAGGGCAGGCCGGGCAGGGTAGCAATCAGCCCCAGCATTTT. This encodes CSATPGQAGQGSNQPQHF.

This clonotype was seen repeatedly, ten times or more. The gene calls are TRBV7-9 and TRBJ1-2; 9 bases line up with TRBD1. The V gene end was trimmed by 5 bases and the J gene end by 4 bases; junction bases not matched to a gene: 17. The CDR3 totals 18 residues. Germline lookup yields CDR1 SEHNR and CDR2 FQNEAQ (reference sequence). CDR3 protein: CASSPRGTGGAGLYGYTF. Written as DNA, the CDR3 is TGTGCCAGCAGCCCTAGGGGAACAGGGGGCGCTGGGCTCTATGGCTACACCTTC. The variable domain in full, completed from reference TRBV7-9 and TRBJ1-2, reads DTGVSQNPRHKITKRGQNVTFRCDPISEHNRLYWYRQTLGQGPEFLTYFQNEAQLEKSRLLSDRFSAERPKGSFSTLEIQRTEQGDSAMYLCASSPRGTGGAGLYGYTFGSGTRLTVV.

Ten or more counts support this clonotype. The chain is built from TRBV10-2 and TRBJ1-2, with 8 bases lining up with TRBD1. This CDR3 has 13 residues. Trimming cost V 10 bases and J 0 bases; bases outside gene matches: 4. The V gene's germline CDR1 is WSHSY and CDR2 SAAADI. The CDR3 bases are TGCGCCAACCTGGACAGGGCTAACTATGGCTACACCTTC. Protein sequence: CANLDRANYGYTF.

The V call is TRBV5-8, the J call TRBJ1-5; 10 nucleotides match TRBD1. The V and J ends lost 6 bases and 6 bases, in that order; junction bases with no gene match: 12. CDR3 length: 16 amino acids. Per germline, CDR1 SGHTS and CDR2 YDEGEE. The CDR3 reads CASIRDRGQAIQPQHF. As DNA, the CDR3 is TGTGCCAGCATCCGGGACAGGGGCCAAGCTATTCAGCCCCAGCATTTT. Full variable domain (remainder filled in from reference TRBV5-8 and TRBJ1-5): EAGVTQSPTHLIKTRGQQATLRCSPISGHTSVYWYQQALGLGLQFLLWYDEGEERNRGNFPPRFSGRQFPNYSSELNVNALELEDSALYLCASIRDRGQAIQPQHFGDGTRLSIL.

This clonotype was observed at least ten times. The rearrangement uses TRBV19 and TRBJ2-2; 9 nucleotides align to TRBD1. The junction had 2 bases not matched to a gene; V was cut back by 5 bases and J by 4 bases. The germline V gene has CDR1 LNHDA and CDR2 SQIVND (reference sequence). CDR3 length equals 14 residues. This chain's CDR3 is CASSSTGGTGELFF. The CDR3 DNA follows: TGTGCCAGTAGTTCGACAGGGGGCACCGGGGAGCTGTTTTTT.

This clonotype was seen at least ten times. The chain employs TRBV19 and TRBJ1-2; D remains ambiguous. The V gene's germline CDR1 is LNHDA and CDR2 SQIVND (reference sequence). V was clipped by 9 bases and J by 5 bases, with 7 bases between them. The CDR3 is 10 amino acids. The CDR3 nucleotides read TGTGCCAGCCGAGGGTATGGCTACACCTTC. It codes for CASRGYGYTF.

This clonotype was counted only a few times. The V call is TRBV5-6, the J call TRBJ1-5; possible D gene TRBD1, 6 bases. Germline assignment: CDR1 SGHDT and CDR2 YYEEEE. V was pared by 2 bases and J by 7 bases, with 13 bases between. The CDR3 is 14 amino acids. CDR3 in DNA: TGTGCCAGCAGCTTCCTAACAGGGAGCCAGCCCCAGCATTTT. Amino acids: CASSFLTGSQPQHF.

V usage is TRBV12-3 or TRBV12-4 and J usage is TRBJ1-2; perhaps TRBD1 as D (5 bases). The CDR3 runs 12 residues. Trimming shortened V by 5 bases and J by 7 bases, and 11 bases separated the two germline ends. The CDR3 is CASSPQGPGYTF. CDR3 DNA sequence: TGTGCCAGCAGTCCTCAGGGTCCTGGCTACACCTTC.

About this clonotype: This may be a read error: a much more frequent sequence differs by one nucleotide. This chain uses TRBV20-1 with TRBJ2-5; 7 positions agree with TRBD2. Germline V gives CDR1 DFQATT, CDR2 SNEGSKA (reference sequence). This CDR3 comprises 12 residues. The CDR3 is CSVAGYQGTQYF. CDR3 sequence (DNA): TGCAGTGTAGCGGGTTACCAAGGGACCCAGTACTTC.

The count of this clonotype is one. The junction departs from the called germline gene at one end, perhaps through a read error. In nucleotides, the CDR3 is TGTGCCAGTAGTACTCGGAGAGATTCACCTCTCCACTTT. Translated: CASSTRRDSPLHF. The V and J genes are TRBV19 and TRBJ1-6; unclear D gene. The CDR3 consists of 13 residues. The germline CDR1 and CDR2 sequences are LNHDA and SQIVND (reference sequence).